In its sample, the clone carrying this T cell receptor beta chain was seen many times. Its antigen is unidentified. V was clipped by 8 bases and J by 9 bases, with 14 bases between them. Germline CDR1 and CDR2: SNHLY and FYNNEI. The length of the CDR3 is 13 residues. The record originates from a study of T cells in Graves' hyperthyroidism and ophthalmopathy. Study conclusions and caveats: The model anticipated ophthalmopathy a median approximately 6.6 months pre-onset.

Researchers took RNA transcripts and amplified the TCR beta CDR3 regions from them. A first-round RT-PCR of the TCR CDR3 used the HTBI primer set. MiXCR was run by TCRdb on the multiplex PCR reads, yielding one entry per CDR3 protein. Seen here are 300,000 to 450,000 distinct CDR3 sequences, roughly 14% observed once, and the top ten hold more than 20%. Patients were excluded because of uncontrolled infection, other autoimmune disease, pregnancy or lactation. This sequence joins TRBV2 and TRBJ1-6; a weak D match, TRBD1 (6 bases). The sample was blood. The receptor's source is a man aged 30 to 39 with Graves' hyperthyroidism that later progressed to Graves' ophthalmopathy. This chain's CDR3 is CASSGALSSPLHF. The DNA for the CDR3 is TGTGCCAGCTCAGGGGCATTGAGTTCACCCCTCCACTTT.